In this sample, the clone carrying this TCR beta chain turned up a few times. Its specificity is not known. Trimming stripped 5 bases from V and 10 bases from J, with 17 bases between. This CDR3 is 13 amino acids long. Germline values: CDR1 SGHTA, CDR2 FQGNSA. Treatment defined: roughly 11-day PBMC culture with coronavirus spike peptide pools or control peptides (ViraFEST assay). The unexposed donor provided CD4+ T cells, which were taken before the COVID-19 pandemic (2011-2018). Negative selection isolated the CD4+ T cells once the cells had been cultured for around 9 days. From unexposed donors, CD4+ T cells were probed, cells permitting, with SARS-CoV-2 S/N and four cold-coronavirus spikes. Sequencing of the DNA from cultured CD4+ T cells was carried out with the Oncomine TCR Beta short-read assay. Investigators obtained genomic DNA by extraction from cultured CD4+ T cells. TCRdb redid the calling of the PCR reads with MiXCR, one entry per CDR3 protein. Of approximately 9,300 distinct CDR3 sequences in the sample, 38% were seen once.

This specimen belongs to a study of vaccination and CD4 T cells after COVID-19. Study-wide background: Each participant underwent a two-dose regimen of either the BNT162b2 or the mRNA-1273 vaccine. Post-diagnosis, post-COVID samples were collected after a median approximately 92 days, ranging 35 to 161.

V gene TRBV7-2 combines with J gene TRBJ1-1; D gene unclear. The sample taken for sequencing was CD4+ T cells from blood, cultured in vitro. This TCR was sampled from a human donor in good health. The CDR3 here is CASSPRRELGAFF. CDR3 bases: TGTGCCAGCAGCCCAAGGCGGGAATTGGGAGCTTTCTTT.